The sequence of this T cell receptor (beta chain) was determined in a study of shared clonotypes between healthy human individuals. Method: immunoSEQ multiplex PCR; TCRdb's copy keeps in-frame clones and lacks some. The sample lists about 2 million clones, about 95% occurring once. Positively selected for CCR7, the CD45RO-negative cells used as naive CD8 cells excluded terminally differentiated effector memory CD45RA+ cells. The CDR3 consists of 11 residues. CDR1 and CDR2 (germline): MDHEN, SYDVKM. The germline V and J ends were trimmed by 5 bases and 6 bases, with 5 bases remaining between them. This chain connects TRBV28 to TRBJ2-1; D is ambiguous. This TCR derives from a young man in good health. The sequenced sample consisted of naive CD8+ T cells sorted from blood. The CDR3 here is CASSPSNEQFF. DNA of the CDR3: TGTGCCAGCAGTCCATCCAATGAGCAGTTCTTC. The whole variable domain, remainder taken from reference TRBV28 and TRBJ2-1, is DVKVTQSSRYLVKRTGEKVFLECVQDMDHENMFWYRQDPGLGLRLIYFSYDVKMKEKGDIPEGYSVSREKKERFSLILESASTNQTSMYLCASSPSNEQFFGPGTRLTVL.